This T cell receptor beta chain was retrieved from a study of Tregs in tolerant kidney transplant recipients. Study observations and caveats: Tolerant patients' donor-specific Tregs expanded beyond overall Tregs, suggesting antigen-driven growth. This study did not directly address biological reproducibility. Few patients were studied, so findings need validation in larger groups.

Regarding this clone: Its antigen is not known.

Related graft donors supplied nonmyeloablative bone marrow transplants, and mixed chimerism was transient. Unstimulated regulatory T cells (CD4+CD25+CD127-), CD4+CD25- non-regulatory cells, CD4 and CD8 cells were FACS-sorted from thawed PBMCs. The repertoire was sequenced with immunoSEQ multiplex PCR; TCRdb's copy has only in-frame clones and lacks some. Altogether 54,000 or so clones are present, 91% being singletons, with the ten largest covering about 16%. Trimming pared 3 bases from V and 1 base from J, leaving 7 bases between. CDR3 size: 13 residues. Germline V gives CDR1 SGHVS, CDR2 FNYEAQ. The sequencing used CD8+ T cells from blood (PBMCs), collected 24 months after the transplant. The V and J genes are TRBV7-6 and TRBJ2-7, with D hard to call. This TCR was recovered from a human patient who received a combined kidney and bone marrow transplant. Some T cells may possibly be graft donor cells. The CDR3 region has the DNA TGTGCCAGCAGCTTTGAGGAGTCCTACGAGCAGTACTTC. This codes for CASSFEESYEQYF.